This TCR beta chain emerged from a study of a mutant IDH1 vaccine in newly diagnosed glioma. Study-wide background: Once 4-6 weeks had passed after radiotherapy alone, vaccination started, or it started with temozolomide cycles. Visits designated V12 and V13 were conducted at weeks 35 and 47, respectively. Study-level findings and limits: Of the patients, 80% to 95% had vaccine-induced immune responses.

CDR1 and CDR2 (germline): LNHDA, SQIVND (reference sequence). CDR3 size: 13 residues. After removal of 9 bases from V and 2 bases from J, the junction contained 6 bases not matched to a gene. Time point defined: week 35, safety follow-up. In the vaccine, a single dose held 300 ug of the mutant IDH1 20-mer peptide, along with topical imiquimod. For this clone: The antigen is not known.

TCRdb keeps only in-frame clones here, not all; method: immunoSEQ multiplex PCR. The table has around 44,000 clones, approximately 79% seen once. This specimen consisted of PBMCs, obtained from a glioma patient whose treatment included an IDH1 peptide vaccine. The chain carries TRBV19 and TRBJ1-2, with 7 bases that match TRBD1. The clonotype comes from a man aged 35 to 55 with glioma. CDR3 loop: CASRGGPNYGYTF. The CDR3 region has the DNA TGTGCCAGCAGGGGGGGCCCGAACTATGGCTACACCTTC.